This T cell receptor (beta chain) was identified in a study of cytomegalovirus exposure and HLA in healthy donors. Study-wide results and caveats: The authors listed 150 or so TCR beta chains as cytomegalovirus-associated. Later analysis identified several of the most significant clusters that appeared linked to common viral pathogens. Later analysis showed most CMV-associated TCR beta chains appearing HLA-restricted.

PCR was performed using 60 Vbeta and 13 Jbeta primers. The repertoire was sequenced with immunoSEQ multiplex PCR; TCRdb's copy has only in-frame clones and lacks some. The table records some 110,000 clones, more than 60% of them present only once. Donors showed nominal health when sampled, although they likely had unrecorded immune exposures. This clone was seen only once. The antigen is unknown. This CDR3 spans 19 amino acids. Trimming took 3 bases from V and 1 from J; bases not matched to a gene: 18. The germline CDR1 and CDR2 sequences are MNHEY and SMNVEV (reference sequence). The sequence was collected from a male donor in good health and CMV-seronegative. The gene calls are TRBV27 and TRBJ2-7, with 7 bases aligning to TRBD1. The sequencing sample was made of PBMCs. CDR3 loop: CASSLFAPRDWDSSYEQYF. The CDR3 DNA reads as TGTGCCAGCAGTTTGTTCGCCCCCCGAGATTGGGACAGTTCCTACGAGCAGTACTTC.